This T cell receptor beta chain was recovered during a study of shared T cell receptors in the human thymus. Only in-frame clones appear in the TCRdb table, and some are missing; sequencing was by immunoSEQ multiplex PCR. The sample consists of under 850,000 clones, over 75% of them appearing once. CDR1 and CDR2 from the germline V gene are LNHDA and SQIVND (reference sequence). CDR3 length equals 16 residues. V lost 0 bases, J lost 1 base, and 12 bases lay in between. These sequences were also reported in another study, on human thymus T cells. Per that study: Corrective surgery for congenital heart defects was being performed on the healthy Finnish infants who were the donors. Surgeons resected thymus tissue during corrective heart surgery. Repertoires sampled from thymus and blood appeared biased in V and J gene usage. Unrelated individuals had highly overlapping thymic repertoires, as reported in related research.

The receptor was derived from a boy less than two years old with a congenital heart defect. This chain connects TRBV19 to TRBJ2-5, with D possibly being TRBD1 (5 bases). Sequencing was performed on thymocytes. The CDR3 bases are TGTGCCAGTAGTATAGATCTAGGGGCAGCCCAAGAGACCCAGTACTTC. Amino acids: CASSIDLGAAQETQYF. Complete variable domain (other parts from reference TRBV19 and TRBJ2-5): DGGITQSPKYLFRKEGQNVTLSCEQNLNHDAMYWYRQDPGQGLRLIYYSQIVNDFQKGDIAEGYSVSREKKESFPLTVTSAQKNPTAFYLCASSIDLGAAQETQYFGPGTRLLVL.